The 14 T cell receptor beta chains reported below all come from one sample, sequenced in a study of CD8 T cells in ankylosing spondylitis. Study-wide results and caveats: It appeared that ankylosing spondylitis blood was characterized by a TCR beta motif of several highly homologous variants.

For these TCRs, the target antigens are not known. TCRdb processed the 5' RACE reads anew with MiXCR; each CDR3 protein has one entry. Of roughly 440,000 distinct CDR3 sequences listed, over 15% are singletons. Sequenced: blood, either unsorted or a sorted T cell fraction (not recorded which). All receptors come from a male donor with ankylosing spondylitis.

This chain uses TRBV6-1 with TRBJ2-7, with 8 bases lining up with TRBD2. The CDR3 extends over 14 amino acids. The germline gives CDR1 MNHNS, CDR2 SASEGT. V lost 3 bases and J lost 0; bases outside the gene matches: 1. CDR3: CASSEAGGSYEQYF. Written as DNA, the CDR3 is TGTGCCAGCAGTGAGGCGGGGGGCTCCTACGAGCAGTACTTC.

This clonotype was detected a few times. CDR3 amino acids: CASSLAAGQPSYNEQFF. In DNA form, the CDR3 reads TGTGCCAGCAGTTTAGCAGCGGGACAACCCTCATACAATGAGCAGTTCTTC. The rearrangement joins TRBV12-3 or TRBV12-4 to TRBJ2-1, with D possibly being TRBD2 (7 bases). Between the trimmed V and J ends, which lost 0 bases and 4 bases, there was a span of 16 bases. The CDR3 totals 17 residues.

The chain is built from TRBV4-3 and TRBJ1-6; a possible D gene is TRBD1 (6 bases). V shed 1 base and J shed 7 bases, with 11 bases lying between them. The CDR3 runs 15 residues. Germline values: CDR1 LGHNA, CDR2 YSLEER. The CDR3 spells CASSQVGGLNSPLHF. As DNA, the CDR3 is TGCGCCAGCAGCCAAGTAGGGGGGCTAAATTCACCCCTCCACTTT.

This clonotype has a single count. This chain connects TRBV3-1 to TRBJ2-1; 10 bases agree with TRBD2. Germline V gene data show CDR1 as LGHDT and CDR2 as YNNKEL (reference sequence). Trimming took 3 bases from V and 10 from J; bases not matched to a gene: 0. The CDR3 length is 12 residues. CDR3: CASSQTSGEQFF. The CDR3 nucleotides read TGTGCCAGCAGCCAGACTAGCGGGGAGCAGTTCTTC.

This sequence joins TRBV30 and TRBJ1-5; D is unresolved. In germline, CDR1 is GTSNPN, CDR2 SVGIG (reference sequence). V was trimmed by 0 bases and J by 3 bases, leaving 6 bases between them. The CDR3 has 13 residues. CDR3 sequence reads: CAWSVGVNQPQHF. The CDR3, as DNA: TGTGCCTGGAGTGTAGGAGTCAATCAGCCCCAGCATTTT.

This clonotype showed up just a few times. The chain couples TRBV20-1 to TRBJ2-7; TRBD1 agrees at 10 bases. V shed 5 bases and J 2 bases; nucleotides not matched to a gene: 9. This CDR3 contains 15 residues. Looked up from germline, CDR1 is DFQATT and CDR2 is SNEGSKA (reference sequence). CDR3 sequence reads: CSARDRGRSTYEQYF. The CDR3 region has the DNA TGCAGTGCTCGTGACAGGGGGCGTTCGACCTACGAGCAGTACTTC.

The chain employs TRBV5-1 and TRBJ2-3; D gene unclear. CDR1 is SGHRS, CDR2 YFSETQ, per germline. V gave up 2 bases and J gave up 0 bases, with 7 bases separating them. The CDR3 contains 14 residues. The CDR3 loop reads CASSFQTSTDTQYF. CDR3 bases: TGCGCCAGCAGCTTCCAGACTAGCACAGATACGCAGTATTTT.

This clonotype was seen more than once but under ten times. CDR3 in DNA: TGTGCCACCAGGAGCGGACTAGTGGGAAATGAGCAGTTCTTC. The encoded protein is CATRSGLVGNEQFF. This chain connects TRBV15 to TRBJ2-1; 7 nucleotides match TRBD2. Losses at the gene ends were 6 bases for V and 7 bases for J; bases not matched to a gene: 9. There are 14 residues in the CDR3. The V gene's germline CDR1 is LNHNV and CDR2 YYDKDF (reference sequence).

This chain uses TRBV6-1 with TRBJ2-6; possible D gene TRBD2, 6 bases. The CDR3 contains 17 residues. CDR1 is MNHNS, CDR2 SASEGT, per germline. Trimming left V 5 bases short and J 0 bases short, with 14 bases between. The CDR3 sequence is CASSRGGGASGANVLTF. CDR3 coding DNA: TGTGCCAGCAGTAGGGGAGGAGGGGCCTCTGGGGCCAACGTCCTGACTTTC.

The rearrangement uses TRBV29-1 and TRBJ1-4; 7 bases line up with TRBD1. The CDR3 loop spans 13 amino acids. The junction had 6 bases not matched to a gene; V was cut back by 7 bases and J by 4 bases. Germline lookup yields CDR1 SQVTM and CDR2 ANQGSEA. This chain's CDR3 is CSAAGQLNEKLFF. CDR3 nucleotides: TGCAGCGCCGCGGGACAGCTTAATGAAAAACTGTTTTTT. Based on the CDR3 plus reference TRBV29-1 and TRBJ1-4, the full variable domain is SAVISQKPSRDICQRGTSLTIQCQVDSQVTMMFWYRQQPGQSLTLIATANQGSEATYESGFVIDKFPISRPNLTFSTLTVSNMSPEDSSIYLCSAAGQLNEKLFFGSGTQLSVL.

The V gene is TRBV15, the J gene TRBJ1-2, with D tentatively TRBD1 (6 bases). The V and J ends lost 1 base and 1 base respectively, with 13 bases between them. This CDR3 contains 16 residues. Germline V lookup: CDR1 LNHNV, CDR2 YYDKDF (reference sequence). The CDR3 reads CATSRVGARDNYGYTF. Here the CDR3 DNA reads TGTGCCACCAGCAGAGTGGGGGCACGGGATAACTATGGCTACACCTTC.

This clonotype was seen many times. J is TRBJ2-2 and V is TRBV7-9, with 8 bases matching TRBD2. The V and J ends lost 2 bases and 4 bases, in that order; junction bases with no gene match: 0. CDR1 SEHNR and CDR2 FQNEAQ come from the germline V gene (reference sequence). The CDR3 runs to 14 residues. The CDR3 nucleotides read TGTGCCAGCAGCTTACTAGCGGGCACCGGGGAGCTGTTTTTT. Translated, it gives CASSLLAGTGELFF.

The genes are TRBV15 and TRBJ2-7; D gene uncertain. Trimming took off 0 bases at V and 0 bases at J, with 9 bases between the two ends. Germline V gene lookup returns CDR1 LNHNV and CDR2 YYDKDF (reference sequence). The CDR3 consists of 15 residues. The CDR3 DNA reads as TGTGCCACCAGCAGAGACTCGAAAGGCTCCTACGAGCAGTACTTC. As protein: CATSRDSKGSYEQYF.

This clonotype came up a few times. The chain employs TRBV6-2 or TRBV6-3 and TRBJ2-7, with D perhaps given as TRBD1 or TRBD2 (6 bases each). This CDR3 is 13 amino acids long. Deletions cut 7 bases from V and 3 bases from J, with 13 bases between. In germline, CDR1 is MNHEY, CDR2 SVGEGT. The CDR3 here is CASKAGGRYEQYF. The DNA for the CDR3 is TGTGCCAGCAAAGCCGGGGGCCGCTACGAGCAGTACTTC.